This T cell receptor beta chain was sequenced for a study of T cells in Graves' hyperthyroidism and ophthalmopathy. RNA transcripts yielded amplified TCR beta CDR3 regions. With the HTBI primer set, the TCR CDR3 went through a first round of RT-PCR. TCRdb fed the multiplex PCR reads into MiXCR, producing one record per CDR3 protein. The sample holds 450,000 to 600,000 distinct CDR3 sequences, around 20% seen once. This clonotype was counted only a few times. From germline, CDR1 is SGHDN and CDR2 FVKESK. The CDR3 spans 14 residues. Between the trimmed V and J ends, which lost 4 bases and 9 bases, there was a span of 16 bases.

The sample consisted of blood. The chain joins TRBV14 to TRBJ2-1; D remains unclear. The sequence was collected from a man in his forties with Graves' ophthalmopathy. CDR3 sequence (DNA): TGTGCCAGCAGCCTCAAGGCCGTCGTCGGTGAGCAGTTCTTC. Protein: CASSLKAVVGEQFF.